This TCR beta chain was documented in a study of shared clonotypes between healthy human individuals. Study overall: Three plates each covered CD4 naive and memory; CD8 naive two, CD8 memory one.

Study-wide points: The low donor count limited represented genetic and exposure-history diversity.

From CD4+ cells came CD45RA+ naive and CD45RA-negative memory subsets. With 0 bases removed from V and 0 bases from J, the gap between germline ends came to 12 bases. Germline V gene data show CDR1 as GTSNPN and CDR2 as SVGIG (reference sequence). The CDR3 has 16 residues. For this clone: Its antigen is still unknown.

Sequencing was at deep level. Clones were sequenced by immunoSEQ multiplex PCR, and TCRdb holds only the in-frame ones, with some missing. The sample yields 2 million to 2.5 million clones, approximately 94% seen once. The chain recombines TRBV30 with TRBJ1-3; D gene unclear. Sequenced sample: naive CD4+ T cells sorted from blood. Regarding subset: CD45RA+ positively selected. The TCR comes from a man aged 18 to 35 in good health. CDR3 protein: CAWSVLHGGSGNTIYF. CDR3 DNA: TGTGCCTGGAGTGTGTTGCACGGAGGCTCTGGAAACACCATATATTTT.